These T cell receptor beta chains were read from a single sample in a study of OX40 agonist ivuxolimab in advanced cancers. The protocol was immunoSEQ multiplex PCR, while the TCRdb copy is restricted to in-frame clones and leaves out a portion. The table shows 26,000 or so clones, with almost 90% occurring only once. Sequencing was performed on CD4+ or CD8+ T cells sorted from blood, taken in a trial of the OX40 agonist ivuxolimab. These receptors were collected from an adult with an advanced solid tumor such as melanoma, head and neck, liver or kidney cancer. The CDR3 runs from the conserved cysteine through the conserved F or W. The order of the fields is D gene, V gene, clone size, CDR3 protein. A D gene is named only where the DNA matches it firmly. Clone size is given for some rows only: seen once, a few or many times, or a class if the clone is expanded.

TRBD2	TRBV27	medium-sized	CASRPGLAENYEQYF
TRBD2	TRBV27	-	CASSLPSRAVAGGHGELFF
TRBD1	TRBV19	-	CASSTGTGPFFGEQYF
-	TRBV5-6	-	CASSLGWDPHNEQFF
TRBD1	TRBV27	-	CASSLGQGVGELFF
-	TRBV30	few	CAWNADTEAFF
-	TRBV27	-	CASSLGGHGYTF
-	TRBV5-1	-	CASSLTSYEQYF
-	TRBV6-5	-	CASSYLARDQPQHF
-	TRBV2	-	CASSEFTTTYEQYF
-	TRBV5-5	-	CASSLDSLISYEQYF
-	TRBV5-6	-	CASSLKGQQFF
-	TRBV6-6	-	CASSYRGYQPQHF
-	TRBV27	-	CASSLASTGELFF
-	TRBV4-1	-	CASSQESGSFFSPLHF
-	TRBV6-1	once	CASSEVDSSGETQYF
TRBD1	TRBV9	-	CASSAGTGVLSNYGYTF
TRBD1	TRBV4-1	-	CASSQVDRGNTEAFF
-	TRBV6-1	-	CASTLGPFNEQFF
TRBD2	TRBV6-4	-	CASSAFTSGSPDTQYF
TRBD2	TRBV9	-	CASSPGLAGVLDTQYF
TRBD2	TRBV5-1	-	CASSLSGLDFNEQFF
-	TRBV9	-	CASSVGQGVSYEQYF
-	TRBV7-2	-	CASSLAPNTEAFF
-	TRBV27	-	CASSLGGGGRISAFF
-	TRBV7-2	-	CASSSMLAEETQYF
-	TRBV10-3	-	CAISPRQAPSYEQYF
-	TRBV4-1	-	CASSQQVNTGELFF
-	TRBV10-2	once	CASSHWGTGGSYEQYF
-	TRBV6-6	-	CASSYSSDYGYTF
TRBD1	TRBV4-1	few	CASSHLQGEYTEAFF
-	TRBV4-3	-	CASSQDPLSDNEQFF
-	TRBV5-6	-	CASSLGTGSPLHF
TRBD1	TRBV25-1	once	CASSEGTGANQPQHF
-	TRBV7-8	once	CASTQAGAERTGELFF